The entry below describes one T cell receptor (beta chain). Its specificity is unknown. The sample comes from a study of T cells in Graves' hyperthyroidism and ophthalmopathy. The study, taken as a whole, reports: Most clonotypes expanded in thyroid above 0.001 were likewise present in blood.

The source material, RNA transcripts, was used to amplify TCR beta CDR3 regions. The HTBI primer set drove a first-round RT-PCR of the TCR CDR3. TCRdb reprocessed the multiplex PCR reads via MiXCR and lists one record per CDR3 protein. The repertoire has some 360,000 distinct CDR3 sequences, approximately 14% of them found once; the top ten carry approximately 11%. This CDR3 has 18 amino acids. The germline gives CDR1 KGHSH, CDR2 LQKENI. V was pared by 3 bases and J by 2 bases, with 20 bases between. This sequence was found in a woman in her sixties with Graves' hyperthyroidism. The material sequenced was blood. The V and J genes are TRBV18 and TRBJ2-1; D is perhaps TRBD1 or TRBD2 (5 bases each). The CDR3 reads CASSPGLLLRGPYNEQFF. The CDR3 nucleotides read TGTGCCAGCTCACCGGGGCTTCTGTTGAGGGGTCCCTACAATGAGCAGTTCTTC.